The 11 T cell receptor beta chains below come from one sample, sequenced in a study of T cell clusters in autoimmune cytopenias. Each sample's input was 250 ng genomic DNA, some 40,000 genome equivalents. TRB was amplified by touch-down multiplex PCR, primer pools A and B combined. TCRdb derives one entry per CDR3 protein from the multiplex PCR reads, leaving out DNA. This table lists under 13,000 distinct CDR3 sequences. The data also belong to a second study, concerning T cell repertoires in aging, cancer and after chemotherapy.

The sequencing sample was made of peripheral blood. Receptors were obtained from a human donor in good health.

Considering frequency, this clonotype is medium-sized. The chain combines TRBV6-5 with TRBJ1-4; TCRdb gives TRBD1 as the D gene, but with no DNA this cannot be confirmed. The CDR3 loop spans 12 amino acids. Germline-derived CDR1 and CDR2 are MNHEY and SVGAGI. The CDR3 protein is CASSNPGQGMFF.

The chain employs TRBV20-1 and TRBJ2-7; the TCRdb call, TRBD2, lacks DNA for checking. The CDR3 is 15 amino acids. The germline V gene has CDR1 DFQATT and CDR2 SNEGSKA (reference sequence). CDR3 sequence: CSARDRFGSSGEQYF.

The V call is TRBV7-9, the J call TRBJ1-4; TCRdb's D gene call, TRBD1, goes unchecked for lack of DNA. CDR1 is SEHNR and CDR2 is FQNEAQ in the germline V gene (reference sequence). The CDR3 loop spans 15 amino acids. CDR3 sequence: CASSYRQGGDEKLFF.

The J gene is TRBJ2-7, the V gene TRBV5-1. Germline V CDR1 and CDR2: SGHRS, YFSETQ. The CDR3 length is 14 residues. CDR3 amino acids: CASSFMGNTDEQYF.

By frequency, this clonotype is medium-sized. The CDR3 sequence: CASSLGVAGGWDTQYF. This chain links TRBV7-9 with TRBJ2-3; TCRdb designates TRBD2, a call that cannot be tested without DNA. Germline CDR1 and CDR2: SEHNR and FQNEAQ (reference sequence). The CDR3 loop spans 16 amino acids.

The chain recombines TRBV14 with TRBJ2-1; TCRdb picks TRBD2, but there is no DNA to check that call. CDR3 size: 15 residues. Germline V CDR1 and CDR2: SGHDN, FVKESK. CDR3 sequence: CASSPRGLAGTSQFF.

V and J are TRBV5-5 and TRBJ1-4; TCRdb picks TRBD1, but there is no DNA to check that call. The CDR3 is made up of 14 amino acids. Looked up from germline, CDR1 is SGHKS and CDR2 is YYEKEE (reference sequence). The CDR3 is CASSKTGGPVPLFF.

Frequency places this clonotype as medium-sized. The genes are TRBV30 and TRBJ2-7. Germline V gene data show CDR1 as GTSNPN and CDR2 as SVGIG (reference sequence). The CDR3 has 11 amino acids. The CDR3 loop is CAWSVGYEQYF. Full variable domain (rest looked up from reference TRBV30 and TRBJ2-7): SQTIHQWPATLVQPVGSPLSLECTVEGTSNPNLYWYRQAAGRGLQLLFYSVGIGQISSEVPQNLSASRPQDRQFILSSKKLLLSDSGFYLCAWSVGYEQYFGPGTRLTVT.

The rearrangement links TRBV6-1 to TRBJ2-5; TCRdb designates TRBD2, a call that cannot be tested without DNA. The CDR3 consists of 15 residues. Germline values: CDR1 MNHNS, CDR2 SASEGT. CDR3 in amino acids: CASSEARRGRETQYF.

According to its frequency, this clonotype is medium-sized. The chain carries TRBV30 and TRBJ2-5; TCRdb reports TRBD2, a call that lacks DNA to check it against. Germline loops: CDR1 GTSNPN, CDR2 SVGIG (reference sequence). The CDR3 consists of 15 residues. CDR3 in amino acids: CAWSVGTSVGETQYF.

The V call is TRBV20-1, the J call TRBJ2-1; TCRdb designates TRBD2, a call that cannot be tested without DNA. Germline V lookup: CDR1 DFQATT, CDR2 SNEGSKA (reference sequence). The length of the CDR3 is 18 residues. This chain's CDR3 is CSARGGTSGGVQYNEQFF.